The clone carrying this T cell receptor beta chain appeared many times. Its antigen is undetermined. These data come from a study of neurological immune-mediated disorders. Study-wide results and limits: The expanded clones of different subjects shared no CDR3 amino acid sequences (suggesting private repertoires in all groups).

From the 5' RACE reads, TCRdb called clonotypes with MiXCR, one entry per CDR3 protein. The sample lists 30,000 to 40,000 distinct CDR3 sequences, around 4% occurring once. CDR3 length: 15 residues. The V segment lost 3 bases and the J segment 3 bases; nucleotides outside the gene matches: 4. This receptor was identified in a man aged 25-40 years with multiple sclerosis. The V gene is TRBV12-3 or TRBV12-4, the J gene TRBJ2-2; TRBD1 matches 7 bases. Sample: PBMCs. The CDR3 coding sequence is TGTGCCAGCAGTTTTAGACAGGGAGACACCGGGGAGCTGTTTTTT. This codes for CASSFRQGDTGELFF.